A single sample is the source of the 15 T cell receptor beta chains below, sequenced in a study of blood T cell repertoires in COVID-19. Sequencing used immunoSEQ multiplex PCR; TCRdb keeps in-frame clones, though not all of them. The data hold some 43,000 clones, with about 80% observed a single time. The sample was peripheral blood. All receptors come from a man aged 45 to 65 with active or convalescent COVID-19.

The gene calls are TRBV13 and TRBJ2-7, with D tentatively TRBD1 (5 bases). Trimming left V 5 bases short and J 3 bases short, with 17 bases between. CDR1 and CDR2 (germline): PRHDT, FYEKMQ (reference sequence). This CDR3 contains 15 residues. As DNA, the CDR3 is TGTGCCAGCAGCCAATTGGAAGGGGCCATCTACGAGCAGTACTTC. Amino acid sequence: CASSQLEGAIYEQYF. The variable domain in full, completed from reference TRBV13 and TRBJ2-7, reads AAGVIQSPRHLIKEKRETATLKCYPIPRHDTVYWYQQGPGQDPQFLISFYEKMQSDKGSIPDRFSAQQFSDYHSELNMSSLELGDSALYFCASSQLEGAIYEQYFGPGTRLTVT.

The chain joins TRBV2 to TRBJ1-6; D is unresolved. Trimming left V 0 bases short and J 8 bases short, with 8 bases between. In germline, CDR1 is SNHLY, CDR2 FYNNEI. CDR3 length: 14 amino acids. The CDR3 sequence: CASSEARYYSPLHF. CDR3 bases: TGTGCCAGCAGTGAAGCGCGATATTATTCACCCCTCCACTTT. Variable domain in full (rest from reference TRBV2 and TRBJ1-6): EPEVTQTPSHQVTQMGQEVILRCVPISNHLYFYWYRQILGQKVEFLVSFYNNEISEKSEIFDDQFSVERPDGSNFTLKIRSTKLEDSAMYFCASSEARYYSPLHFGNGTRLTVT.

The chain couples TRBV13 to TRBJ1-2; possibly TRBD1 for D (6 bases). The V gene lost 5 bases and the J gene lost 8 bases, with 21 bases spanning the gap. The CDR3 is 15 amino acids. CDR1 PRHDT and CDR2 FYEKMQ come from the germline V gene (reference sequence). Written as DNA, the CDR3 is TGTGCCAGCAGCCTCCGCCAGGGGCAGGGAGGGGGCTACACCTTC. Translated: CASSLRQGQGGGYTF.

The chain combines TRBV5-1 with TRBJ1-5; D remains ambiguous. In germline, CDR1 is SGHRS, CDR2 YFSETQ. The V end lost 3 bases, the J end lost 7 bases, and 14 bases lay between the germline ends. The CDR3 covers 14 residues. The CDR3 loop reads CASSSKHRVQPQHF. CDR3 nucleotide sequence: TGCGCCAGCAGCTCGAAACACAGAGTGCAGCCCCAGCATTTT.

The rearrangement joins TRBV7-5 to TRBJ1-1; the D call TRBD1 from the table was never checked on the DNA. TRBV7-5 is described as a pseudogene. The CDR3 totals 16 residues. Written as DNA, the CDR3 is TGTGTCAGAAGCTTCCGACAGGGCCGATTGTACACTGAAGCTTTCTTT. Translating gives CVRSFRQGRLYTEAFF.

This rearrangement joins TRBV18 to TRBJ1-2; tentatively, D is TRBD1 (6 bases). Looked up from germline, CDR1 is KGHSH and CDR2 is LQKENI. V was trimmed by 6 bases and J by 13 bases, leaving 21 bases between them. The CDR3 is 13 residues long. Here the CDR3 DNA reads TGTGCCAGCTCCGAGGGGGGGGGACGAGGTGGCACCTTC. Protein product: CASSEGGGRGGTF.

This clone was seen a handful of times. V gene TRBV5-8 combines with J gene TRBJ1-2; D not resolved. The CDR3 runs to 15 residues. The V end lost 6 bases, the J end lost 5 bases, and 20 bases lay between the germline ends. Germline V lookup: CDR1 SGHTS, CDR2 YDEGEE. CDR3 nucleotides: TGTGCCAGCATCCTAATGTCGATGCCCTCTTATGGCTACACCTTC. Translated, it gives CASILMSMPSYGYTF.

The chain joins TRBV5-1 to TRBJ2-1; 10 nucleotides agree with TRBD2. The germline gives CDR1 SGHRS, CDR2 YFSETQ. This CDR3 has 13 residues. Trimming at V came to 0 bases and at J to 16 bases, leaving 7 bases not matched to a gene. CDR3 region: CASSLASGGPLFF. The CDR3, as DNA: TGCGCCAGCAGCTTGGCTAGCGGGGGCCCCCTCTTCTTC. The entire variable domain, with the rest obtained from reference TRBV5-1 and TRBJ2-1, is as follows: KAGVTQTPRYLIKTRGQQVTLSCSPISGHRSVSWYQQTPGQGLQFLFEYFSETQRNKGNFPGRFSGRQFSNSRSEMNVSTLELGDSALYLCASSLASGGPLFFGPGTRLTVL.

The chain joins TRBV15 to TRBJ1-5, with 11 bases identical to TRBD1. CDR3 length: 17 amino acids. Germline V CDR1 and CDR2: LNHNV, YYDKDF (reference sequence). With V trimmed by 0 bases and J by 4 bases, 5 bases remained unmatched. The CDR3 reads CATSRDRRDRGNQPQHF. The CDR3 nucleotides are TGTGCCACCAGCAGAGATCGTCGGGACAGGGGGAATCAGCCCCAGCATTTT. The full variable domain, with the rest looked up from reference TRBV15 and TRBJ1-5, is DAMVIQNPRYQVTQFGKPVTLSCSQTLNHNVMYWYQQKSSQAPKLLFHYYDKDFNNEADTPDNFQSRRPNTSFCFLDIRSPGLGDTAMYLCATSRDRRDRGNQPQHFGDGTRLSIL.

The chain links TRBV5-4 to TRBJ1-1, with D possibly TRBD1 on 6 matching bases. The V gene's germline CDR1 is SGHNT and CDR2 YYREEE (reference sequence). The V end lost 7 bases, the J end lost 0 bases, and 7 bases lay between the germline ends. This CDR3 contains 12 residues. The CDR3 spells CASGTMNTEAFF. The CDR3 nucleotides are TGTGCCAGCGGGACAATGAACACTGAAGCTTTCTTT.

J is TRBJ1-5 and V is TRBV23-1; 9 bases map to TRBD1. TRBV23-1 is recorded as an ORF, its role being uncertain. The ends lost 4 bases at V and 3 bases at J; junction bases unmatched: 10. This CDR3 has 17 residues. The CDR3 is CASSRSGTGLYNQPQHF. As DNA, the CDR3 is TGCGCCAGCAGTCGCAGCGGGACAGGGTTGTACAATCAGCCCCAGCATTTT.

The chain couples TRBV5-6 to TRBJ2-7; 10 bases align to TRBD1. The CDR3 consists of 14 residues. Germline V gives CDR1 SGHDT, CDR2 YYEEEE. The V segment lost 3 bases and the J segment 3 bases; nucleotides outside the gene matches: 3. The CDR3: CASSYRTGGYEQYF. The CDR3, as DNA: TGTGCCAGCAGCTACCGGACAGGGGGCTACGAGCAGTACTTC.

This clone showed up just a few times. The gene calls are TRBV19 and TRBJ2-7; D is possibly TRBD2 (6 bases). Germline CDR1 LNHDA, CDR2 SQIVND (reference sequence). This CDR3 is built from 15 residues. V gave up 2 bases and J gave up 4 bases, with 15 bases separating them. The CDR3 region is CASSISSGVVYEQYF. The DNA of the CDR3 is TGTGCCAGTAGTATATCCTCGGGGGTGGTGTACGAGCAGTACTTC.

This clone was counted only a few times. The chain couples TRBV6-5 to TRBJ1-1; D is ambiguous. The CDR3 runs 13 residues. V was cut by 0 bases and J by 9 bases, with 11 bases left in between. The germline gives CDR1 MNHEY, CDR2 SVGAGI. CDR3 DNA sequence: TGTGCCAGCAGTTACTCGATGGGAGGGAAAGCTTTCTTT. Translation: CASSYSMGGKAFF.

The chain carries TRBV9 and TRBJ2-6; 9 bases align to TRBD1. Germline V gene sequence: CDR1 SGDLS, CDR2 YYNGEE. V trimming: 4 bases; J trimming: 3 bases; junction bases outside the gene matches: 8. This CDR3 comprises 17 residues. This CDR3 is CASSPRGTGNGANVLTF. The CDR3, as DNA: TGTGCCAGCAGCCCACGGGGGACAGGGAATGGGGCCAACGTCCTGACTTTC.